This TCR beta chain was profiled in a study of PD-L1 blockade in urothelial cancer (dated by TCRdb to the late 2010s). With respect to the entire study: Every patient began therapy at some point between 2013 and 2015 and was given atezolizumab 1,200 mg intravenously every 3 weeks. About 90% of the roughly 30 patients were males with bladder-origin urothelial cancer, and 18 of 29 reported a prior smoking history. Patients had an ECOG performance status of 0 or 1 and had received between 0 and 3 prior chemotherapy regimens. Blood samples were analyzed 3 weeks after the start of treatment (second dose) and 6 weeks after the start of treatment. A median of 141,255 T cells and 83,000 or so unique TCRs was obtained from blood samples, and a median clonality of approximately 0.08 was observed. An exploratory multi-omic analysis was conducted of the somatic, immune and clinical correlates of response to PD-L1 blockade with atezolizumab in urothelial cancer. Pretreatment tumor samples, along with matched peripheral blood serially collected before and after atezolizumab treatment, were subjected to TCR sequencing. Durable clinical benefit was defined as progression-free survival longer than 6 months, and TCR features were also tested against progression-free and overall survival. In the same patients, whole exome sequencing and RNA sequencing of pretreatment tumors were performed in addition to TCR sequencing. Durable clinical benefit was achieved by nine patients and was not achieved by 20 patients. Pretreatment blood TCR-seq was available for nearly 30 patients, at least one posttreatment blood collection was obtained for approximately 25 patients, and tumor TCR-seq was available for approximately 25 patients.

Looking up the germline V gene yields CDR1 SNHLY and CDR2 FYNNEI. Ends trimmed: V by 6 bases, J by 3 bases; bases unmatched to a gene: 4. The CDR3 goes from the cysteine to the phenylalanine over 13 residues. This entry keeps only the CDR3 DNA: 39 bases, framed from base 1. Each PCR received spiked-in synthetic TCR analog templates so that absolute template abundance could be estimated from read counts. The immunoSEQ assay used bias-controlled V and J gene primers to amplify TCRbeta CDR3 regions from genomic DNA. Rearranged TCRbeta segments were sequenced at approximately 20X coverage. For the original study's pipeline: Sequencing errors were corrected by clustering, and CDR3s were annotated against IMGT so that V, D and J genes could be assigned. Only productive TCRbeta rearrangements were used in downstream analyses, excluding out-of-frame or stop-codon sequences. Clonality was calculated as one minus the Shannon entropy normalized by the log of the number of unique productive sequences. Clones differing between time points or between blood and tumor were identified using Fisher's exact test with Benjamini-Hochberg correction, with an adjusted p below 0.01 applied as the threshold. The source is immuneACCESS, and TCRdb retained only in-frame sequences with V and J called. Part of the clones is not carried over; for the studies checked, unresolved V genes explain less than half of this, and the remainder is unexplained. V and J calls and clone size are given by that table; D and trimming were obtained from the DNA. The sample yields around 130,000 clones; approximately 88% were counted once. The leading ten clones occupy 3.2% of the sample.

Per the publication, the time point label means: pretreatment peripheral blood. A total of about 31 patients with locally advanced or metastatic urothelial carcinoma, treated at Memorial Sloan Kettering on a trial protocol, made up the cohort. Peripheral blood mononuclear cells were collected pretreatment and during treatment, at between 1 and 8 total time points per patient. The Qiagen DNeasy Blood extraction kit was used to purify genomic DNA from total PBMCs and tumor samples. PBMCs were collected pretreatment and during treatment, and were isolated and stored as previously described. Regarding this clone: The antigen this receptor binds is unknown. No clone much larger than this one lies a single base away; base qualities are absent.

Broad study findings and their caveats: At 3 weeks after the start of treatment, tumor-associated TCR clones in peripheral blood had expanded more in patients with durable benefit (n of about 21, p = 0.022). Because the sample size was small (n = 29) and many of the analyses were exploratory, the results are meant to be hypothesis-generating. A pretreatment peripheral blood TCR clonality below the median was linked to improved progression-free and overall survival.

The chain links TRBV2 with TRBJ2-7; the junction holds 8 bases that match TRBD1. The receptor comes from a man aged 50 to 60 with urothelial cancer. Sequenced material: PBMCs, taken around atezolizumab (anti-PD-L1) treatment. The base sequence is TGTGCCAGCAGCATAGGGACAGGCTACGAGCAGTACTTC. It specifies CASSIGTGYEQYF. Full variable domain (CDR3 extended with the reference TRBV2 and TRBJ2-7 proteins): EPEVTQTPSHQVTQMGQEVILRCVPISNHLYFYWYRQILGQKVEFLVSFYNNEISEKSEIFDDQFSVERPDGSNFTLKIRSTKLEDSAMYFCASSIGTGYEQYFGPGTRLTVT.